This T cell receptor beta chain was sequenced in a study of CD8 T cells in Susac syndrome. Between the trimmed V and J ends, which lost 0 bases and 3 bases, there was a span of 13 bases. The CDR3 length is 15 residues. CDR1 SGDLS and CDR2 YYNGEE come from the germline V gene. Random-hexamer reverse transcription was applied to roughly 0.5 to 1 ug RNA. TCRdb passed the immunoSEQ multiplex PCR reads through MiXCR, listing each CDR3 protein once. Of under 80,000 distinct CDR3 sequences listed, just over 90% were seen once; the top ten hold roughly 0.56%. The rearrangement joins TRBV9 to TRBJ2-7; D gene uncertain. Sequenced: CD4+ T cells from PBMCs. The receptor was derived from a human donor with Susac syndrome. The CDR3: CASSVGPTINYEQYF. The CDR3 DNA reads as TGTGCCAGCAGCGTAGGTCCAACCATCAACTACGAGCAGTACTTC. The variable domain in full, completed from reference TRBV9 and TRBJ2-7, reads DSGVTQTPKHLITATGQRVTLRCSPRSGDLSVYWYQQSLDQGLQFLIQYYNGEERAKGNILERFSAQQFPDLHSELNLSSLELGDSALYFCASSVGPTINYEQYFGPGTRLTVT.